Sequencing of this T cell receptor beta chain was carried out in a study of T-cell reconstitution after alpha-beta-depleted transplantation in children. Study-wide findings and caveats: Fresh T-cell production supplied most of the T-cell counts and diversity seen one year after transplant. Expanded graft clones numbering several hundred reportedly gave rise to alpha-beta T cells about two months after transplant. Some patients owed their high day-60 TCRbeta diversity to surviving recipient T cells and thymic progenitors.

This clonotype was recorded at least ten times. Its antigen remains unidentified. V was pared by 1 base and J by 4 bases, with 5 bases between. The germline V gene encodes CDR1 SNHLY and CDR2 FYNNEI. The CDR3 contains 13 residues. Unique molecular identifiers featured in how the TCRbeta library was prepared. MiXCR was run by TCRdb on the PCR reads, yielding one entry per CDR3 protein. This repertoire shows tens of thousands of distinct CDR3 sequences, less than 20% found once; its top ten account for 15% to 20%. This clonotype originated in a male patient aged 2-15 years who had a stem cell transplant for acute lymphoblastic leukemia, so the T cells may come from the graft donor. This chain links TRBV2 with TRBJ1-5; unclear D gene. Sample: PBMCs, mostly from graft donor cells, taken 180 days after TCRalphabeta/CD19-depleted stem cell transplant. This CDR3 reads CASSEDLNQPQHF. In DNA form, the CDR3 reads TGTGCCAGCAGTGAAGACCTTAATCAGCCCCAGCATTTT. Based on the CDR3 plus reference TRBV2 and TRBJ1-5, the full variable domain is EPEVTQTPSHQVTQMGQEVILRCVPISNHLYFYWYRQILGQKVEFLVSFYNNEISEKSEIFDDQFSVERPDGSNFTLKIRSTKLEDSAMYFCASSEDLNQPQHFGDGTRLSIL.